Listed here is a single TCR beta chain. Its antigen is unidentified. Terminally differentiated effector memory CD45RA+ cells were excluded from the naive CD8 cells, which were CD45RO-negative and positively selected for CCR7. Trimming took 3 bases from V and 8 from J, leaving 4 bases between them. Germline V gives CDR1 MDHEN, CDR2 SYDVKM. This CDR3 region has 10 residues. The sample comes from a study of shared clonotypes between healthy human individuals. Study findings and constraints: Memory subsets generally showed lower estimated richness than naive subsets. Sequencing depth was expected to affect clonotype sharing among donors.

Deep-level assay runs were performed. TCRdb's copy holds only in-frame clones and misses some; the assay was immunoSEQ multiplex PCR. The repertoire includes some 2 million clones, about 94% of them detected once, and 1% to 1.5% sits in the top ten. This chain connects TRBV28 to TRBJ1-2; D unresolved. This clonotype originated in a man between 18 and 35 years old in good health. The sample consisted of naive CD8+ T cells sorted from blood. CDR3 in DNA: TGTGCCAGCAGTTTCCACGGCTACACCTTC. Residues: CASSFHGYTF.